This T cell receptor beta chain originates from a study of shared clonotypes between healthy human individuals. Germline lookup yields CDR1 MNHEY and CDR2 SMNVEV (reference sequence). Trimming took off 5 bases at V and 6 bases at J, with 17 bases between the two ends. This CDR3 is 14 amino acids long. Sequencing was at deep level. Libraries were prepared by immunoSEQ multiplex PCR; TCRdb keeps only in-frame clonotypes and omits some of them. The sample yields approximately 640,000 clones, 90% seen once. The TCR originated in a man between 18 and 35 years old in good health. Some clones in this sample may be carry-over from other donors' samples. The V and J genes are TRBV27 and TRBJ2-7; D may be TRBD1 (6 bases). What was sequenced was memory CD8+ T cells from PBMCs. Documented subset: CD45RO+ cells pooled with CCR7-negative TemRA cells. For the CDR3, the DNA is TGTGCCAGCAGTCCCCGCCTTGGGGGCTCCGAGCAGTACTTC. Translated: CASSPRLGGSEQYF.